The 32 T cell receptor beta chains reported below all come from one sample, sequenced in a study of blood T cells in healthy people across ages. A sample-barcoded 5' primer and a J-beta primer mix were used in a second PCR of about 7 to 12 cycles. TCRdb re-called the 5' RACE reads with MiXCR, one entry per CDR3 protein. The sample gives 1.5 million to 2 million distinct CDR3 sequences, about 32% of which show up once; 11% is in the top ten. Material: blood. These receptors originate from a woman aged 25 to 39 in good health.

The table lists this clonotype with a few counts. This chain joins TRBV20-1 and TRBJ2-5, with D perhaps given as TRBD1 or TRBD2 (6 bases each). Deletions cut 4 bases from V and 5 bases from J, with 20 bases between. The germline V gene has CDR1 DFQATT and CDR2 SNEGSKA (reference sequence). The CDR3 is made up of 15 amino acids. The CDR3 sequence: CSAIHFEGGDETQYF. Written as DNA, the CDR3 is TGCAGTGCTATCCACTTCGAGGGGGGCGATGAGACCCAGTACTTC.

This clonotype was counted a few times. This chain uses TRBV7-9 with TRBJ2-7; D is perhaps TRBD1 or TRBD2 (5 bases each). There are 14 residues in the CDR3. CDR1 is SEHNR, CDR2 FQNEAQ, per germline (reference sequence). Trimming cost V 5 bases and J 0 bases, with 11 bases left between them. CDR3 sequence: CASSRDPSSYEQYF. CDR3 sequence (DNA): TGTGCCAGCAGCCGGGACCCTAGCTCCTACGAGCAGTACTTC.

There are many counts of this clonotype. The rearrangement links TRBV20-1 to TRBJ2-2; 11 bases line up with TRBD2. The CDR3 contains 13 residues. Germline trimming cut 6 bases from V and 5 bases from J; bases unmatched to any gene: 2. Germline CDR1 and CDR2: DFQATT and SNEGSKA (reference sequence). The CDR3 spells CSARTSGTGELFF. As DNA, the CDR3 is TGCAGTGCCCGGACTAGCGGGACCGGGGAGCTGTTTTTT.

This clonotype was seen a few times. This chain links TRBV6-6 with TRBJ2-1, with TRBD2 identical over 8 bases. The ends lost 9 bases at V and 7 bases at J; junction bases unmatched: 11. In germline, CDR1 is MNHNY, CDR2 SVGAGI (reference sequence). The CDR3 consists of 14 residues. CDR3 residues: CASRTSLTGNEQFF. CDR3 nucleotides: TGTGCCAGTCGGACTAGCCTGACTGGTAATGAGCAGTTCTTC.

The chain is built from TRBV30 and TRBJ1-5, with TRBD1 as a possible D gene (5 bases). Germline CDR1 is GTSNPN and CDR2 is SVGIG (reference sequence). Between the trimmed V and J ends, which lost 5 bases and 6 bases, there was a span of 20 bases. The CDR3 extends over 15 amino acids. The CDR3 spells CAWASRSGIGQPQHF. DNA of the CDR3: TGTGCCTGGGCCTCCAGATCAGGGATCGGTCAGCCCCAGCATTTT.

This clonotype was counted a single time. CDR3 in DNA: TGTGCCAGTCTGAGGCTAGCGCATAGCACAGATACGCAGTATTTT. This sequence encodes CASLRLAHSTDTQYF. The chain links TRBV19 to TRBJ2-3, with D maybe TRBD2 (6 bases). The V end lost 8 bases, the J end lost 0 bases, and 15 bases lay between the germline ends. Germline V gene data show CDR1 as LNHDA and CDR2 as SQIVND (reference sequence). The CDR3 has 15 amino acids.

This clonotype turned up a few times. DNA for the CDR3: TGTGCCAGTAGAGAAGCGGGAGAGGAGTACAATGAGCAGTTCTTC. Translating gives CASREAGEEYNEQFF. This rearrangement joins TRBV25-1 to TRBJ2-1, with TRBD2 matching 8 bases. The CDR3 is made up of 15 amino acids. Germline V gene data show CDR1 as MGHDK and CDR2 as SYGVNS. Trimming removed 9 bases from V and 4 bases from J; junction bases left unmatched: 11.

CDR3 DNA sequence: TGTGCCAGCAGCGTCCGGGGGGATGAGCAGTTCTTC. Its translation: CASSVRGDEQFF. This rearrangement joins TRBV13 to TRBJ2-1; 7 bases fit TRBD2. The CDR3 is 12 amino acids. J gave up 8 bases and V 5 bases, and 3 bases lay outside the gene matches. CDR1 is PRHDT, CDR2 FYEKMQ, per germline (reference sequence).

The chain uses TRBV6-1 and TRBJ2-1; D unresolved. The closer fit of TRBJ2-7 to the DNA end suggests the J call may be wrong. The CDR3 has 16 residues. The V gene's germline CDR1 is MNHNS and CDR2 SASEGT. The CDR3 here is CASSAPVAGSYNEQYF. The CDR3 DNA reads TGTGCCAGCAGTGCCCCGGTGGCCGGCAGCTACAATGAGCAGTACTTC.

V and J are TRBV14 and TRBJ2-3; 13 bases line up with TRBD2. Germline V gene data show CDR1 as SGHDN and CDR2 as FVKESK. The J segment lost 6 bases and the V segment lost 4 bases, leaving 10 bases of the junction unmatched. The CDR3 runs to 17 residues. CDR3 region: CASSPFGLAGVGDTQYF. Here the CDR3 DNA reads TGTGCCAGCAGCCCCTTCGGACTAGCGGGAGTCGGCGATACGCAGTATTTT.

The V call is TRBV15, the J call TRBJ2-1; TRBD2 aligns across 9 bases. The CDR3 covers 16 residues. Germline V gives CDR1 LNHNV, CDR2 YYDKDF (reference sequence). The V gene end was trimmed by 1 base and the J gene end by 5 bases; junction bases not matched to a gene: 6. CDR3 in amino acids: CATSRGTSGLNNEQFF. CDR3 DNA: TGTGCCACCAGCAGAGGAACTAGCGGGTTGAACAATGAGCAGTTCTTC.

To note about this clonotype: This is likely a read error, given that the CDR3 carries no conserved phenylalanine or tryptophan at its end. CDR3 sequence reads: CASTVDGRTDTQYL. The DNA for the CDR3 is TGCGCCAGCACGGTTGACGGCCGCACAGATACGCAGTATTTG. V and J are TRBV5-1 and TRBJ2-3; no clear D. V was pared by 6 bases and J by 1 base, with 12 bases between. Germline V gene sequence: CDR1 SGHRS, CDR2 YFSETQ. The CDR3 sequence is 14 residues long.

This clonotype came up many times. The chain couples TRBV20-1 to TRBJ2-3; possible D gene TRBD1, 6 bases. The V and J ends lost 6 bases and 2 bases respectively, with 18 bases between them. CDR3 length: 15 amino acids. The germline gives CDR1 DFQATT, CDR2 SNEGSKA (reference sequence). The CDR3 DNA reads as TGCAGTGCCCTCGGGACAAGATGGCCCACAGATACGCAGTATTTT. Translation: CSALGTRWPTDTQYF.

Concerning this clonotype itself: An end of the junction differs from the germline gene, which may be a read error. This rearrangement joins TRBV12-3 or TRBV12-4 to TRBJ2-3; 7 nucleotides line up with TRBD2. This CDR3 spans 15 amino acids. DNA of the CDR3: TGTGCCGGCAGTTTAGGGAGGGTGGCCACGGATACGCAGTATTTT. It encodes CAGSLGRVATDTQYF.

The chain couples TRBV20-1 to TRBJ2-3; D might be TRBD1 (5 bases). Germline values: CDR1 DFQATT, CDR2 SNEGSKA (reference sequence). Trimming stripped 1 base from V and 4 bases from J, with 12 bases between. There are 14 residues in the CDR3. CDR3 coding DNA: TGCAGTGCTAGAGCGACAGAAGGTGCAGATACGCAGTATTTT. This encodes CSARATEGADTQYF.

This clonotype was seen a handful of times. The junction shows a germline mismatch at one end, possibly a read error. This chain connects TRBV6-2 or TRBV6-3 to TRBJ2-1, with D unresolved. The CDR3 consists of 13 residues. Per the germline V gene, CDR1 is MNHEY and CDR2 is SVGEGT. The DNA for the CDR3 is TGTGCCAGCAGTTACGGGGTCTACGATGAGCAGTTCTTC. The encoded protein is CASSYGVYDEQFF.

The V and J genes are TRBV7-3 and TRBJ2-5; TRBD2 aligns across 8 bases. Germline V gene data show CDR1 as SGHTA and CDR2 as FQGTGA. Unmatched junction bases numbered 6, after V lost 2 bases and J lost 4 bases. CDR3 size: 15 residues. The CDR3 reads CASSLVGRAGETQYF. CDR3 bases: TGTGCCAGCAGCTTAGTCGGGAGGGCGGGAGAGACCCAGTACTTC.

V is TRBV5-4 and J is TRBJ2-3, with TRBD1 as a possible D gene (5 bases). V was shortened by 9 bases and J by 4 bases, with 18 bases between the two germline ends. Germline V CDR1 and CDR2: SGHNT, YYREEE (reference sequence). The length of the CDR3 is 14 residues. CDR3 in DNA: TGTGCCACCAGTGGGGCTGCCGGCGCAGATACGCAGTATTTT. It codes for CATSGAAGADTQYF.

J is TRBJ1-1 and V is TRBV18, with D maybe TRBD1 (6 bases). Germline V gene sequence: CDR1 KGHSH, CDR2 LQKENI. The CDR3 runs 16 residues. Trimming removed 5 bases at V and 3 bases at J, with 19 bases between. CDR3 DNA: TGTGCCAGCTCAGGGGACATGAGAATCAGGGACACTGAAGCTTTCTTT. Protein: CASSGDMRIRDTEAFF.

The table lists this clonotype with a few counts. V gene TRBV27 combines with J gene TRBJ2-7, with 8 positions matching TRBD2. The CDR3 has 15 amino acids. Trimming removed 6 bases from V and 0 bases from J; junction bases left unmatched: 7. Germline lookup yields CDR1 MNHEY and CDR2 SMNVEV (reference sequence). The CDR3 region has the DNA TGTGCCAGCAGACTCGGGGGGGGTAGCTCCTACGAGCAGTACTTC. Its translation is CASRLGGGSSYEQYF.

The chain combines TRBV10-3 with TRBJ2-6; 11 nucleotides line up with TRBD1. The CDR3 totals 17 residues. The V and J ends lost 10 bases and 4 bases, in that order; junction bases with no gene match: 12. The germline V gene has CDR1 ENHRY and CDR2 SYGVKD. The CDR3 here is CATNGGQGATGANVLTF. The CDR3 region has the DNA TGTGCCACTAACGGTGGACAGGGGGCAACCGGGGCCAACGTCCTGACTTTC.

The V and J genes are TRBV2 and TRBJ1-1, with 9 bases that match TRBD1. The CDR3 is made up of 13 amino acids. The J segment lost 4 bases and the V segment lost 8 bases, leaving 5 bases of the junction unmatched. CDR1 and CDR2 from the germline V gene are SNHLY and FYNNEI. CDR3: CASPEDRGTEAFF. The CDR3 DNA is TGTGCCAGCCCCGAGGACAGGGGCACTGAAGCTTTCTTT.

The genes are TRBV20-1 and TRBJ2-7; D unclear. Germline CDR1 is DFQATT and CDR2 is SNEGSKA (reference sequence). The CDR3 contains 13 residues. The V gene lost 7 bases and the J gene lost 0 bases, with 13 bases spanning the gap. The chain's CDR3 is CSGDVRSSYEQYF. CDR3 nucleotides: TGCAGTGGCGACGTTAGGAGCTCCTACGAGCAGTACTTC.

The chain has TRBV20-1 and TRBJ2-1, with 8 bases lining up with TRBD1. The CDR3 is 17 amino acids. The trim removed 0 bases at V and 5 bases at J, leaving 12 bases unmatched. Germline values: CDR1 DFQATT, CDR2 SNEGSKA (reference sequence). The CDR3 region has the DNA TGCAGTGCTAGAGATCCCCTCACGACAGGGGACCACAATGAGCAGTTCTTC. It codes for CSARDPLTTGDHNEQFF.

This clonotype was counted only a few times. V gene TRBV6-1 combines with J gene TRBJ2-1, with 9 bases lining up with TRBD2. V gave up 9 bases and J gave up 4 bases; unmatched junction bases: 10. This CDR3 is 15 amino acids long. CDR1 and CDR2 (germline): MNHNS, SASEGT. For the CDR3, the DNA is TGTGCCAGTCAACCTCCGGGACTAGCTTACAATGAGCAGTTCTTC. It encodes CASQPPGLAYNEQFF.

This clonotype was picked up many times. The DNA of the CDR3 is TGCAGCGTCCTAGCTGGGGCCGCTAACTATGGCTACACCTTC. Encoded protein: CSVLAGAANYGYTF. This rearrangement joins TRBV29-1 to TRBJ1-2, with D maybe TRBD1 (5 bases). This CDR3 contains 14 residues. V shed 6 bases and J shed 0 bases, with 14 bases lying between them. The germline V gene has CDR1 SQVTM and CDR2 ANQGSEA.

The rearrangement links TRBV9 to TRBJ2-3, with a weak D call TRBD1 (6 bases). Trimming cost V 0 bases and J 7 bases, with 12 bases left between them. The CDR3 has 14 amino acids. Per the germline V gene, CDR1 is SGDLS and CDR2 is YYNGEE. CDR3 DNA: TGTGCCAGCAGCGTAGGGGGGCAGGGGAATACGCAGTATTTT. Translating it yields CASSVGGQGNTQYF.

The V gene is TRBV29-1, the J gene TRBJ2-7; TRBD2 matches at 8 bases. CDR3 size: 13 residues. The V segment lost 6 bases and the J segment 2 bases; nucleotides outside the gene matches: 6. Germline V CDR1 and CDR2: SQVTM, ANQGSEA. The CDR3 DNA reads as TGCAGCGTCAATAGCGGGGTCGCCTACGAGCAGTACTTC. Translated, it gives CSVNSGVAYEQYF.

There are many counts of this clonotype. The chain carries TRBV5-5 and TRBJ2-3; D is undetermined. With 1 base removed from V and 2 bases from J, the gap between germline ends came to 14 bases. This CDR3 has 16 amino acids. Germline CDR1 is SGHKS and CDR2 is YYEKEE (reference sequence). CDR3 coding DNA: TGTGCCAGCAGCTTGTGGAGACTCCACTCCACAGATACGCAGTATTTT. Translated, it gives CASSLWRLHSTDTQYF.

This chain links TRBV5-1 with TRBJ2-1, with TRBD2 identical over 15 bases. After removal of 3 bases from V and 0 bases from J, the junction contained 4 bases not matched to a gene. There are 18 residues in the CDR3. Germline V gene lookup returns CDR1 SGHRS and CDR2 YFSETQ. The CDR3 DNA reads TGCGCCAGCAGCTCGAGGACTAGCGGGGGGGTCTCCTACAATGAGCAGTTCTTC. Translating gives CASSSRTSGGVSYNEQFF.

The chain joins TRBV20-1 to TRBJ2-7; a possible D gene is TRBD1 (5 bases). The V gene lost 1 base and the J gene lost 0 bases, with 10 bases spanning the gap. The germline V gene has CDR1 DFQATT and CDR2 SNEGSKA (reference sequence). CDR3 size: 14 residues. This CDR3 reads CSARVSGNSYEQYF. CDR3 in DNA: TGCAGTGCTAGAGTATCAGGGAACTCCTACGAGCAGTACTTC.

V gene TRBV12-3 or TRBV12-4 combines with J gene TRBJ1-4, with a weak D call TRBD1 (6 bases). Trimming left V 6 bases short and J 11 bases short, with 16 bases between. The CDR3 spans 13 residues. The CDR3 is CASRSGTLRKLFF. For the CDR3, the DNA is TGTGCCAGCAGATCCGGGACACTGAGGAAACTGTTTTTT.